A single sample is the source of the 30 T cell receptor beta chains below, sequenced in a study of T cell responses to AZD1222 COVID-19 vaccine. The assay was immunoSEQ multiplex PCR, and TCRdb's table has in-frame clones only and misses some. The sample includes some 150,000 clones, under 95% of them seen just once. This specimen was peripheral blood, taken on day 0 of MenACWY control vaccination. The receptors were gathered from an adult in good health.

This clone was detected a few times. This chain's CDR3 is CASSVAVQNIQYF. CDR3 nucleotides: TGTGCCAGTAGCGTAGCAGTCCAAAACATTCAGTACTTC. The gene calls are TRBV19 and TRBJ2-4; D uncertain. V lost 6 bases to trimming and J lost 5 bases, with 11 bases between them. CDR3 length: 13 amino acids. The germline gives CDR1 LNHDA, CDR2 SQIVND (reference sequence).

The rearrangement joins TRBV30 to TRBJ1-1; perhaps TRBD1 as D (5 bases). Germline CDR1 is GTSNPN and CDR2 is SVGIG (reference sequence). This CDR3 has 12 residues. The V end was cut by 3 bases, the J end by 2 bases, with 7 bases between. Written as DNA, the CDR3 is TGTGCCTGGAGGTGGGACAACACTGAAGCTTTCTTT. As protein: CAWRWDNTEAFF.

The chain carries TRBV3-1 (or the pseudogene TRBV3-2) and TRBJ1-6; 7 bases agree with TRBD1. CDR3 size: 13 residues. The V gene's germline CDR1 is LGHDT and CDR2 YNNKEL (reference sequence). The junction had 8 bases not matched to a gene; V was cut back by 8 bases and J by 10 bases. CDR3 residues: CASRDSDISPLHF. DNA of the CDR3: TGTGCCAGCCGGGACAGCGATATCTCACCCCTCCACTTT.

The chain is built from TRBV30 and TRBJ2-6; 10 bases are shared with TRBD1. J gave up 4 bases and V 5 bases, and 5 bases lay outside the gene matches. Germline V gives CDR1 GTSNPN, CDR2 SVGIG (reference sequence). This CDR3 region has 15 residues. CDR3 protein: CAWATGGGGANVLTF. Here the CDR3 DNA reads TGTGCCTGGGCGACAGGGGGCGGAGGGGCCAACGTCCTGACTTTC.

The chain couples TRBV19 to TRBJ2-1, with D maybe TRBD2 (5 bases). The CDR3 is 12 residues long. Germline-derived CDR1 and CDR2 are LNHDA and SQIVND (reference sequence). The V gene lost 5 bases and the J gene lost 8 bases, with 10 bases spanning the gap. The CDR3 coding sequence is TGTGCCAGTAGTGTTCAGAGGGATGAGCAGTTCTTC. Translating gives CASSVQRDEQFF.

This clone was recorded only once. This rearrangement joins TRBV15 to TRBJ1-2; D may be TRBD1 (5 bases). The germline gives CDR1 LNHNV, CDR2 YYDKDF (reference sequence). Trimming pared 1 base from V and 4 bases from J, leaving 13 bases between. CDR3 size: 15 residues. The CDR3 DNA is TGTGCCACCAGCAGAGGGACGGGGGATATCTATGGCTACACCTTC. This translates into CATSRGTGDIYGYTF.

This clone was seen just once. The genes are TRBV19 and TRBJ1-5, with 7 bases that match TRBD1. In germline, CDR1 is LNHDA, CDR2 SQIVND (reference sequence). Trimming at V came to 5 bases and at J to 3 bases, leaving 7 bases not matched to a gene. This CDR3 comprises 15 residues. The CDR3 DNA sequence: TGTGCCAGTAGTGTGCCCGGGACAGACAATCAGCCCCAGCATTTT. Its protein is CASSVPGTDNQPQHF.

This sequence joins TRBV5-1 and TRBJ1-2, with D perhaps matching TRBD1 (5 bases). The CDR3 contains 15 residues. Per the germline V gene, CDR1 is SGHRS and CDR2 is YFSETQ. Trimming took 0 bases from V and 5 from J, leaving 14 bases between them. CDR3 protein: CASSLAQGVGYGYTF. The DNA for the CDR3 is TGCGCCAGCAGCTTGGCCCAGGGCGTCGGGTATGGCTACACCTTC. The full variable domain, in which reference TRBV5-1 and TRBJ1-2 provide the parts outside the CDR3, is KAGVTQTPRYLIKTRGQQVTLSCSPISGHRSVSWYQQTPGQGLQFLFEYFSETQRNKGNFPGRFSGRQFSNSRSEMNVSTLELGDSALYLCASSLAQGVGYGYTFGSGTRLTVV.

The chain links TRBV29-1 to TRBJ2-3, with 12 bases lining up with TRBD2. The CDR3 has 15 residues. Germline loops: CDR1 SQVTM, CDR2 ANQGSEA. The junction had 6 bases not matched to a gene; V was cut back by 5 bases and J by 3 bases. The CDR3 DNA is TGCAGCGTTCGGACTAGCGGGATGGGTACAGATACGCAGTATTTT. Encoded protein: CSVRTSGMGTDTQYF.

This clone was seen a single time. The DNA of the CDR3 is TGTGCCTGGAGTAGACAACCAGGGCCCCAGCATTTT. Its translation: CAWSRQPGPQHF. The chain carries TRBV30 and TRBJ1-5; D is uncertain. Germline V gene sequence: CDR1 GTSNPN, CDR2 SVGIG (reference sequence). The CDR3 contains 12 residues. V lost 2 bases and J lost 9, with 11 bases in between.

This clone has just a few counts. The DNA of the CDR3 is TGTGCCAGCTCAAGCAGACAGGGGAAGGATTCACCCCTCCACTTT. Its translation: CASSSRQGKDSPLHF. V gene TRBV18 combines with J gene TRBJ1-6; 8 bases align to TRBD1. V lost 5 bases and J lost 8; bases outside the gene matches: 8. CDR1 and CDR2 from the germline V gene are KGHSH and LQKENI. CDR3 length: 15 amino acids.

The DNA of the CDR3 is TGTGCCAGCAGCTTAGGCATAGGAGGGATTGGCAATCAGCCCCAGCATTTT. It translates to CASSLGIGGIGNQPQHF. V and J are TRBV5-6 and TRBJ1-5; D uncertain. The CDR3 has 17 residues. Germline lookup yields CDR1 SGHDT and CDR2 YYEEEE. V gave up 2 bases and J gave up 2 bases, with 17 bases separating them.

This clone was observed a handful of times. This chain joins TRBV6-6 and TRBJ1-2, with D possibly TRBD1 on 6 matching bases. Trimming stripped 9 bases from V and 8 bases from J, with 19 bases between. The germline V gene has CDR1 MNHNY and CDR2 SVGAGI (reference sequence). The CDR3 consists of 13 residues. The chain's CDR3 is CASLKLLGHGYTF. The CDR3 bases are TGTGCCAGTCTCAAACTACTGGGACACGGCTACACCTTC.

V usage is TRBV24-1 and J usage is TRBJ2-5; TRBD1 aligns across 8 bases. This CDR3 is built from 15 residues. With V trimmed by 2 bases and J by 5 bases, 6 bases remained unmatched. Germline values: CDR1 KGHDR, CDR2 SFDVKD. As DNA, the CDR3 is TGTGCCACCAGTGATTGGGGCAGGGGGCTGGAGACCCAGTACTTC. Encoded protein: CATSDWGRGLETQYF.

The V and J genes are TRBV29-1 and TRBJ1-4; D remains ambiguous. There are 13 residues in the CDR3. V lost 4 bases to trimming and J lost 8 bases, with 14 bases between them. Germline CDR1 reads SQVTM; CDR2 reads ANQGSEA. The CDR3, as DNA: TGCAGCGTTGCCCGAGACCCAAGGGAAAAACTGTTTTTT. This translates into CSVARDPREKLFF.

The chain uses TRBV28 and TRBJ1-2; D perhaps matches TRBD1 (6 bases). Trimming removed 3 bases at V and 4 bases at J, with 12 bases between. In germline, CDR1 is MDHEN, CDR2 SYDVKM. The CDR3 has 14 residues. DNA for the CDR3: TGTGCCAGCAGTTTGCCGACAGGACTCTATGGCTACACCTTC. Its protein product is CASSLPTGLYGYTF.

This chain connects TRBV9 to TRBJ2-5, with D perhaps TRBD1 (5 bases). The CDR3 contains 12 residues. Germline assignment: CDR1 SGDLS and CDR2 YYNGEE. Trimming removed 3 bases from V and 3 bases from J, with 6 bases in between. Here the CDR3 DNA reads TGTGCCAGCAGCGCGACAGAAGAGACCCAGTACTTC. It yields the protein CASSATEETQYF.

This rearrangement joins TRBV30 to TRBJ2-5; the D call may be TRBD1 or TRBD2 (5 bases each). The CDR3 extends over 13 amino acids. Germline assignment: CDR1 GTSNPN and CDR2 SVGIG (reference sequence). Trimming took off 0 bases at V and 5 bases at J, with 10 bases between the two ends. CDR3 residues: CAWSVGGLETQYF. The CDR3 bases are TGTGCCTGGAGTGTTGGGGGATTGGAGACCCAGTACTTC.

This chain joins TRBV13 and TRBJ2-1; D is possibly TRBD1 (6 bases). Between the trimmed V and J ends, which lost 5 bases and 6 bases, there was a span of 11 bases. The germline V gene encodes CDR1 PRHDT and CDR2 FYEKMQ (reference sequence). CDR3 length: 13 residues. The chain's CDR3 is CASSVDRVNEQFF. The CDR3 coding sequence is TGTGCCAGCAGCGTGGACAGAGTCAATGAGCAGTTCTTC. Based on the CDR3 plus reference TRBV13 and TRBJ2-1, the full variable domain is AAGVIQSPRHLIKEKRETATLKCYPIPRHDTVYWYQQGPGQDPQFLISFYEKMQSDKGSIPDRFSAQQFSDYHSELNMSSLELGDSALYFCASSVDRVNEQFFGPGTRLTVL.

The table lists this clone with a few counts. The CDR3 here is CASSSTSGTSYNEQFF. DNA for the CDR3: TGTGCCAGCAGCTCAACTAGCGGGACTTCCTACAATGAGCAGTTCTTC. This chain uses TRBV7-3 with TRBJ2-1; TRBD2 matches 10 bases. The CDR3 length is 16 residues. J lost 1 base, V lost 4 bases, and 4 bases had no gene match. Germline CDR1 is SGHTA and CDR2 is FQGTGA.

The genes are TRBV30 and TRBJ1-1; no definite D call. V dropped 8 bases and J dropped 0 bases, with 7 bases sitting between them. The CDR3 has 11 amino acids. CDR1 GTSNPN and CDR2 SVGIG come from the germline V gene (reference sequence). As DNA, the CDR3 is TGTGCCAGGAAGGTGAACACTGAAGCTTTCTTT. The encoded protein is CARKVNTEAFF.

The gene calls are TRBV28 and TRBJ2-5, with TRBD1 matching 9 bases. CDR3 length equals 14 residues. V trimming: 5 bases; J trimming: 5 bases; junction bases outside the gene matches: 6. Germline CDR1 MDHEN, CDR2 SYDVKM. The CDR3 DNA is TGTGCCAGCAGTGAACACAGGGGGCGGGAGACCCAGTACTTC. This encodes CASSEHRGRETQYF.

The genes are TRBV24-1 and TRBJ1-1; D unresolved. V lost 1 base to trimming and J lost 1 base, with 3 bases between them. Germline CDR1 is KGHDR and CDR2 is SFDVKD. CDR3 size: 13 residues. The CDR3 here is CATSDFGNTEAFF. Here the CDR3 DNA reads TGTGCCACCAGTGATTTTGGGAACACTGAAGCTTTCTTT.

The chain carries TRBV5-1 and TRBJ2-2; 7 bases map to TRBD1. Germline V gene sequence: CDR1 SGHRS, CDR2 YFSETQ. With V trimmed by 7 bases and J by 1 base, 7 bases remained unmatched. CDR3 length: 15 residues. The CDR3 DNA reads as TGCGCCAGCTCCCGGGACAGCGGGAACACCGGGGAGCTGTTTTTT. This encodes CASSRDSGNTGELFF. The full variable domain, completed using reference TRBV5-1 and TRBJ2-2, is KAGVTQTPRYLIKTRGQQVTLSCSPISGHRSVSWYQQTPGQGLQFLFEYFSETQRNKGNFPGRFSGRQFSNSRSEMNVSTLELGDSALYLCASSRDSGNTGELFFGEGSRLTVL.

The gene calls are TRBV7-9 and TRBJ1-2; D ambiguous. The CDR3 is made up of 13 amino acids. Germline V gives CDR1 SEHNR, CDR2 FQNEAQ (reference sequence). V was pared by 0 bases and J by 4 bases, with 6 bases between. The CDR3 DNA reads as TGTGCCAGCAGCTTAGCTACAGTCTATGGCTACACCTTC. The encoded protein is CASSLATVYGYTF. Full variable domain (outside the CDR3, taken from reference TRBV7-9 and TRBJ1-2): DTGVSQNPRHKITKRGQNVTFRCDPISEHNRLYWYRQTLGQGPEFLTYFQNEAQLEKSRLLSDRFSAERPKGSFSTLEIQRTEQGDSAMYLCASSLATVYGYTFGSGTRLTVV.

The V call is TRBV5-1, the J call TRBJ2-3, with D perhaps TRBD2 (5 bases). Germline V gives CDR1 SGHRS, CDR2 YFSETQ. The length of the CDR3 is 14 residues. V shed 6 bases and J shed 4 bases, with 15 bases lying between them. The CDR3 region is CASTAGEGPDTQYF. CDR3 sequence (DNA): TGCGCCAGCACTGCAGGAGAGGGCCCAGATACGCAGTATTTT.

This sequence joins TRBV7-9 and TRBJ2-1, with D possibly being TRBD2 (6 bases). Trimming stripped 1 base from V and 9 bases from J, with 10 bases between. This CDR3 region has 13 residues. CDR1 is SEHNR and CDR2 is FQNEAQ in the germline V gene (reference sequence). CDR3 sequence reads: CASSLVSGLEQFF. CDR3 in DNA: TGTGCCAGCAGCTTAGTATCGGGACTTGAGCAGTTCTTC.

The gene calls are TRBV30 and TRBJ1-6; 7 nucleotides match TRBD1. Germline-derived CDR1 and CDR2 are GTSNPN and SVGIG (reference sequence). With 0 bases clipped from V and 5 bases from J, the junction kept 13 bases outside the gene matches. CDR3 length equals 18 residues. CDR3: CAWSVSVIGGQHNSPLHF. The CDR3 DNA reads TGTGCCTGGAGTGTATCGGTAATCGGGGGACAGCATAATTCACCCCTCCACTTT.

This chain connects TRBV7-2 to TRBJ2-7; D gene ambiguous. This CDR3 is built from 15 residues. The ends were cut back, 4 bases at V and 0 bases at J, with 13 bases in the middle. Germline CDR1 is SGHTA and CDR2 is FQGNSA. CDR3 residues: CASSSRPPSSYEQYF. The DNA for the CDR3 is TGTGCCAGCAGCTCCCGACCGCCATCCTCCTACGAGCAGTACTTC.

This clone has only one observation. The chain's CDR3 is CASSYTGSGNTIYF. CDR3 sequence (DNA): TGTGCCAGCAGTTATACAGGCTCTGGAAACACCATATATTTT. The chain employs TRBV6-2 or TRBV6-3 and TRBJ1-3, with D perhaps TRBD1 (5 bases). Trimming removed 3 bases at V and 0 bases at J, with 6 bases between. Germline V CDR1 and CDR2: MNHEY, SVGEGT. CDR3 size: 14 residues.